This section outlines one T cell receptor (beta chain) sequence together with its context. Its antigen is still unknown. A much larger clone is a single base away; this may be a read error. The data were taken from a study of immune heterogeneity within non-small cell lung tumors. V dropped 0 bases and J dropped 5; count of bases not matched to a gene: 5. There are 16 residues in the CDR3. Germline V gene lookup returns CDR1 SGDLS and CDR2 YYNGEE. Template was bulk tumor genomic DNA, around 600 ng per sample. Far-apart biopsies, several per primary tumor, were taken during surgery. The study cohort was described as untreated, and its members had newly diagnosed non-small cell lung cancer. They went on to have curative surgery. The study drew donors from newly diagnosed non-small cell lung cancer patients having surgery with curative intent. CDR3 of TCR beta was amplified by multiplex PCR that used 32 V and 13 J primers. TCRdb recomputed calls from the multiplex PCR reads with MiXCR, one row per CDR3 protein. Counted here are approximately 7,200 distinct CDR3 sequences, around 23% occurring once; the ten biggest clones make up about 15%.

Study-wide points: Both recurring identical dominant CDR3 beta clonotypes and site-unique high-frequency clones were observed across tumor sites within a patient.

This TCR was recovered from a man in his 60s with non-small cell lung cancer. Sequenced: lung tumor tissue. The chain carries TRBV9 and TRBJ2-5; TRBD2 agrees at 12 bases. In nucleotides, the CDR3 is TGTGCCAGCAGCGTAGGGACTAGCGGGACCCCGGAGACCCAGTACTTC. The encoded protein is CASSVGTSGTPETQYF. Filled out from reference TRBV9 and TRBJ2-5, the complete variable domain reads DSGVTQTPKHLITATGQRVTLRCSPRSGDLSVYWYQQSLDQGLQFLIQYYNGEERAKGNILERFSAQQFPDLHSELNLSSLELGDSALYFCASSVGTSGTPETQYFGPGTRLLVL.